This is a list of T cell receptor beta chains from one sample in a study of blood T cell repertoires in COVID-19. Data came from immunoSEQ multiplex PCR; TCRdb stores just in-frame clones and leaves some out. The sample lists a few hundred thousand clones; more than 80% were seen once. The sequenced sample consisted of PBMCs or T cells enriched from blood (not recorded which). The receptors shown here come from a man aged 25-40 years who had recovered from COVID-19. Each CDR3 is given without its conserved first and last residue.

V: TRBV14
CDR3: ASSPSNVAYEQY

V: TRBV2
CDR3: ASSSWISGGKLDTQY

V: TRBV7-2
CDR3: ASSNSRGPNTQY

V: TRBV27
CDR3: ASSRRGGASGANVLT

V: TRBV18
CDR3: ASSPGPNLYNSPLH

V: TRBV2
CDR3: ASSRVAGARETQY

V: TRBV10-2
CDR3: ASSEIQGSLPNTEAF

V: TRBV24-1
CDR3: ATSDLEGQPQH

V: TRBV28
CDR3: ASSFAGDSYEQY

V: TRBV7-2
CDR3: ASSPDRAGELF

V: TRBV6-6
CDR3: ASSGQGISYEQY

V: TRBV7-2
CDR3: ASSVTSEYEQY

V: TRBV24-1
CDR3: ATSDLRRADRGQETQY

V: TRBV7-2
CDR3: ASSSQGGGAGTGELF

V: TRBV25-1
CDR3: ASSEMTGYGYT

V: TRBV7-9
CDR3: ASSLEDPGLVINEQF

V: TRBV10-3
CDR3: AMTKDRDSGNTIY

V: TRBV6-2/TRBV6-3
CDR3: ASSYTDTGELF

V: TRBV7-9
CDR3: ASSTRTGVAEKLF

V: TRBV3-1/TRBV3-2
CDR3: ASSHSLGQTKSGEQY

V: TRBV5-1
CDR3: ASSVTSAGYV

V: TRBV5-1
CDR3: ASSFSGVGNTIY

V: TRBV6-6
CDR3: ASSYMTVASYEQY

V: TRBV30
CDR3: AWSHGQGRTEAF

V: TRBV9
CDR3: ASSVEGAGSAYNEQF

V: TRBV4-2
CDR3: ASSQDSSSGSDQPQH

V: TRBV4-3
CDR3: ASSPLIGGDTQY

V: TRBV21-1
CDR3: ASSTKPRTGSSYEQY

V: TRBV30
CDR3: AWRGRNTEAF

V: TRBV2
CDR3: ASTKTSGYEQY

V: TRBV5-1
CDR3: ASSSTRGRQSEQY

V: TRBV25-1
CDR3: ASSENLYYGYT

V: TRBV27
CDR3: ASGDRESYGYT

V: TRBV6-5
CDR3: ASKQGGRGELF

V: TRBV12-5
CDR3: ASGSTSGRRETQY

V: TRBV6-1
CDR3: ASSETQGNGYT

V: TRBV11-2
CDR3: ASSFGLAGGPQVTQY

V: TRBV10-3
CDR3: AISEPRTGGGTDTQY

V: TRBV7-9
CDR3: ASSPLLTGGRNEQF

V: TRBV25-1
CDR3: ASLGRFSYNEQF

V: TRBV19
CDR3: ASSAKTGLGTEAF

V: TRBV11-3
CDR3: ASSLGSLAGTRQY

V: TRBV20-1
CDR3: SASAGTSEETQY

V: TRBV4-1
CDR3: ASSQGALGVNEQF

V: TRBV28
CDR3: ASSGTGFGYEQY

V: TRBV6-1
CDR3: ASSEIWGLGTEAF

V: TRBV5-5
CDR3: ASSPGLAGGLLYEQY

V: TRBV28
CDR3: ASSPPSKGMGEAF

V: TRBV7-9
CDR3: ASSLVGGPYNEQF